In its sample, the clone carrying this T cell receptor (beta chain) was seen a few times. Its matching antigen is unknown. The CDR3 totals 13 residues. V was pared by 5 bases and J by 1 base, with 2 bases of the junction left unmatched. CDR1 GTSNPN and CDR2 SVGIG come from the germline V gene (reference sequence). These data belong to a study of blood T cells in healthy people across ages. Alongside a J-beta primer mix, a sample-barcoded 5' primer served in a second PCR lasting about 7 to 11 cycles. TCRdb redid the calling of the 5' RACE reads with MiXCR, one entry per CDR3 protein. The table records about 900,000 distinct CDR3 sequences, roughly 48% of them present only once. The donors, healthy Caucasians from Russia, were aged 6 to 90. For every donor, a draw yielded ten milliliters of peripheral blood. Broader study findings: TCR beta diversity per million T cells fell roughly linearly with age.

The sequenced sample was blood. The genes are TRBV30 and TRBJ1-1; 9 nucleotides line up with TRBD1. This receptor was identified in a man aged 30 to 45 in good health. CDR3 loop: CAWSGQGNTEAFF. CDR3 sequence (DNA): TGTGCCTGGTCGGGACAGGGGAACACTGAAGCTTTCTTT. Drawing the rest from reference TRBV30 and TRBJ1-1, the complete variable domain is SQTIHQWPATLVQPVGSPLSLECTVEGTSNPNLYWYRQAAGRGLQLLFYSVGIGQISSEVPQNLSASRPQDRQFILSSKKLLLSDSGFYLCAWSGQGNTEAFFGQGTRLTVV.